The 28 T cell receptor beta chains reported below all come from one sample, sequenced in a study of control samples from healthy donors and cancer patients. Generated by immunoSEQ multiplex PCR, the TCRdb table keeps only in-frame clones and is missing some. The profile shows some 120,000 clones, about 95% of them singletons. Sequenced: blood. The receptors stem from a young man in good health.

The DNA for the CDR3 is TGTGCCAGCAGCTGGACCCCCGGGCCCCCTGGCTACACCTTC. This gives the protein CASSWTPGPPGYTF. V gene TRBV5-4 combines with J gene TRBJ1-2; D not certain. Trimming took off 3 bases at V and 7 bases at J, with 16 bases between the two ends. There are 14 residues in the CDR3. Germline values: CDR1 SGHNT, CDR2 YYREEE (reference sequence). Filled out from reference TRBV5-4 and TRBJ1-2, the complete variable domain reads ETGVTQSPTHLIKTRGQQVTLRCSSQSGHNTVSWYQQALGQGPQFIFQYYREEENGRGNFPPRFSGLQFPNYSSELNVNALELDDSALYLCASSWTPGPPGYTFGSGTRLTVV.

CDR3: CASSLSDRGADTQYF. The DNA of the CDR3 is TGTGCCAGCTCACTTTCGGACAGGGGAGCAGATACGCAGTATTTT. The chain recombines TRBV18 with TRBJ2-3; the match to TRBD1 covers 9 bases. V lost 4 bases to trimming and J lost 4 bases; unmatched junction nucleotides: 6. The V gene's germline CDR1 is KGHSH and CDR2 LQKENI. This CDR3 is built from 15 residues.

CDR3 in DNA: TGTGCCAGCAGTTTGAGGGGAGGCAACACTGAAGCTTTCTTT. Translating it yields CASSLRGGNTEAFF. J is TRBJ1-1 and V is TRBV27; possible D gene TRBD1, 5 bases. The CDR3 runs to 14 residues. V gave up 3 bases and J gave up 2 bases, with 10 bases separating them. CDR1 is MNHEY and CDR2 is SMNVEV in the germline V gene (reference sequence).

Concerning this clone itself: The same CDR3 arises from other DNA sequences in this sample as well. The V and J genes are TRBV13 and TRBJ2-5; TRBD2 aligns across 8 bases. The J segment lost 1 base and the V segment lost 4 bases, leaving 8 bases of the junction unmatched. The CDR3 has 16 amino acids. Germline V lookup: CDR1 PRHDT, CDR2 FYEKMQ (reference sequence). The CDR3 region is CASSSEDSGIQETQYF. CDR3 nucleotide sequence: TGTGCCAGCAGCTCCGAGGATAGCGGGATCCAAGAGACCCAGTACTTC.

The CDR3, as DNA: TGTGCCTGGAGTCCTCCCGGGACAGGGTCCACTAACTATGGCTACACCTTC. It specifies CAWSPPGTGSTNYGYTF. The V and J genes are TRBV30 and TRBJ1-2; TRBD1 agrees at 9 bases. Germline V CDR1 and CDR2: GTSNPN, SVGIG (reference sequence). The CDR3 covers 17 residues. J lost 0 bases, V lost 2 bases, and 10 bases had no gene match.

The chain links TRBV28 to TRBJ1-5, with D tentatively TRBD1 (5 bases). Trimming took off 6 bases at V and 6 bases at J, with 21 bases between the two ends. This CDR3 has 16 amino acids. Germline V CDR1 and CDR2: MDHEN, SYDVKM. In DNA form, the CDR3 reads TGTGCCAGCAGCTCAATGGGGACGGCATTTTCTCAGCCCCAGCATTTT. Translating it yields CASSSMGTAFSQPQHF. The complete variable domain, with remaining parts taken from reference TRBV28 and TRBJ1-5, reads DVKVTQSSRYLVKRTGEKVFLECVQDMDHENMFWYRQDPGLGLRLIYFSYDVKMKEKGDIPEGYSVSREKKERFSLILESASTNQTSMYLCASSSMGTAFSQPQHFGDGTRLSIL.

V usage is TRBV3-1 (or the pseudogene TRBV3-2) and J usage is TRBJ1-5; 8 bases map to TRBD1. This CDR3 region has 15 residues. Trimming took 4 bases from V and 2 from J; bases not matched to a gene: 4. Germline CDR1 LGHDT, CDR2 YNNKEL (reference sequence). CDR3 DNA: TGTGCCAGCAGCCCAGACAGGGGTGGCAATCAGCCCCAGCATTTT. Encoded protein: CASSPDRGGNQPQHF.

The CDR3 DNA reads TGCAGCGGTGGGACTTACAATGAGCAGTTCTTC. Encoded protein: CSGGTYNEQFF. The chain links TRBV29-1 to TRBJ2-1; TRBD2 might be the D (6 bases). The germline V gene encodes CDR1 SQVTM and CDR2 ANQGSEA. Trimming removed 7 bases from V and 4 bases from J, with 8 bases in between. This CDR3 region has 11 residues.

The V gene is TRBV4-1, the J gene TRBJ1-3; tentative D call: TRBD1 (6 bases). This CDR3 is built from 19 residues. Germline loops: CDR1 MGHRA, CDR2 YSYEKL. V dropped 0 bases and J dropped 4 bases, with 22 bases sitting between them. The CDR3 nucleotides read TGCGCCAGCAGCCAAGACCGCTTGGGGGCTGGACTGCACGGAAACACCATATATTTT. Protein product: CASSQDRLGAGLHGNTIYF.

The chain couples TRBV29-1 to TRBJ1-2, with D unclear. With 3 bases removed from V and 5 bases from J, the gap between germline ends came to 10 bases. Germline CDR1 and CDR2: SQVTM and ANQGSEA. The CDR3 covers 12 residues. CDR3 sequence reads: CSVDTQTYGYTF. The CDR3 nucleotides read TGCAGCGTTGATACACAGACATATGGCTACACCTTC.

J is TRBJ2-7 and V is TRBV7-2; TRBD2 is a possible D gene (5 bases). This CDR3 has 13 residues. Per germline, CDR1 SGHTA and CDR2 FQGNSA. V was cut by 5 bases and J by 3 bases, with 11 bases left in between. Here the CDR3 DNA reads TGTGCCAGCAGCCGAGGAAGCGGCTACGAGCAGTACTTC. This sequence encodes CASSRGSGYEQYF. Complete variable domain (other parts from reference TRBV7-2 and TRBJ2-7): GAGVSQSPSNKVTEKGKDVELRCDPISGHTALYWYRQSLGQGLEFLIYFQGNSAPDKSGLPSDRFSAERTGGSVSTLTIQRTQQEDSAVYLCASSRGSGYEQYFGPGTRLTVT.

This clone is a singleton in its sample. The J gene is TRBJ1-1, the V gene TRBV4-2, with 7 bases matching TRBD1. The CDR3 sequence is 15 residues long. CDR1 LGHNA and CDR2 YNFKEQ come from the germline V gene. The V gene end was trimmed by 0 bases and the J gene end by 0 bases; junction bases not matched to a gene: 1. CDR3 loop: CASSQEGQLNTEAFF. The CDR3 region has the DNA TGTGCCAGCAGCCAAGAGGGACAGTTGAACACTGAAGCTTTCTTT.

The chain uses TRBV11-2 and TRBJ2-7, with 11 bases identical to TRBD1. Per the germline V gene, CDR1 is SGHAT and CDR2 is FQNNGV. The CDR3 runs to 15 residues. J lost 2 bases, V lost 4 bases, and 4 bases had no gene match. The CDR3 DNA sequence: TGTGCCAGCAGCTCGGGGACAGGGGGTCCCTACGAGCAGTACTTC. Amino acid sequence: CASSSGTGGPYEQYF.

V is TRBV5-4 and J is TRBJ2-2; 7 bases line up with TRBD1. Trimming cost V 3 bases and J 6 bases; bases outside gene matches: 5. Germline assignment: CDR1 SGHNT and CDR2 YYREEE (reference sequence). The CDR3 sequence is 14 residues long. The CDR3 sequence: CASSSKTGSGELFF. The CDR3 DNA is TGTGCCAGCAGCTCCAAGACAGGGTCCGGGGAGCTGTTTTTT.

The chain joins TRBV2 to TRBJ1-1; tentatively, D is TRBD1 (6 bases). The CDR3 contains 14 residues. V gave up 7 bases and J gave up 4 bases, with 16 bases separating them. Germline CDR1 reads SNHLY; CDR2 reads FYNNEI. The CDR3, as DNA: TGTGCCAGCACTGATGGGGGGCTGGGCACTGAAGCTTTCTTT. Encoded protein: CASTDGGLGTEAFF.

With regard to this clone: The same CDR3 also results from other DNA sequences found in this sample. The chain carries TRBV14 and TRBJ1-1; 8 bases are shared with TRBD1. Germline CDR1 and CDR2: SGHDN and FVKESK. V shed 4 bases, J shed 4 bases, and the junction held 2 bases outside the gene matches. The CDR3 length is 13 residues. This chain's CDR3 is CASSRQGLTEAFF. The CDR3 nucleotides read TGTGCCAGCAGCCGACAGGGGCTCACTGAAGCTTTCTTT.

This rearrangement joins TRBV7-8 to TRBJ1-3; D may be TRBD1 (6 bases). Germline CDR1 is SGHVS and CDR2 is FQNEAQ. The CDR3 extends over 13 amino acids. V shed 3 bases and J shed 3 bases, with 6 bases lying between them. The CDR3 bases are TGTGCCAGCAGCTTGGACAGTGGAAACACCATATATTTT. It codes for CASSLDSGNTIYF.

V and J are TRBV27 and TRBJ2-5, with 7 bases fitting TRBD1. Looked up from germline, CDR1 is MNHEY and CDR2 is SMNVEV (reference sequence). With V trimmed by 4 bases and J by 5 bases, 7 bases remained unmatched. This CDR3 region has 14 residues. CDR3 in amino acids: CASSSDRARETQYF. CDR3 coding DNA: TGTGCCAGCAGTTCCGACAGGGCCCGCGAGACCCAGTACTTC.

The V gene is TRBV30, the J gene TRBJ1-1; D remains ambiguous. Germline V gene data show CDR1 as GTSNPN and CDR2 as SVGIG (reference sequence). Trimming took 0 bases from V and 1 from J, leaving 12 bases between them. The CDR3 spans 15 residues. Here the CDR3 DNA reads TGTGCCTGGAGTGTACGGACCCAGGCGAACACTGAAGCTTTCTTT. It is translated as CAWSVRTQANTEAFF. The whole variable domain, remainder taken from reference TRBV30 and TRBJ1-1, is SQTIHQWPATLVQPVGSPLSLECTVEGTSNPNLYWYRQAAGRGLQLLFYSVGIGQISSEVPQNLSASRPQDRQFILSSKKLLLSDSGFYLCAWSVRTQANTEAFFGQGTRLTVV.

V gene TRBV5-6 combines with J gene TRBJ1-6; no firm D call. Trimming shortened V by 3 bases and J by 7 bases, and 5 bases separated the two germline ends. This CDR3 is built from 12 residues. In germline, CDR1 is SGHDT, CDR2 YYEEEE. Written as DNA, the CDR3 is TGTGCCAGCAGCTGGGTAAATTCACCCCTCCACTTT. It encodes CASSWVNSPLHF.

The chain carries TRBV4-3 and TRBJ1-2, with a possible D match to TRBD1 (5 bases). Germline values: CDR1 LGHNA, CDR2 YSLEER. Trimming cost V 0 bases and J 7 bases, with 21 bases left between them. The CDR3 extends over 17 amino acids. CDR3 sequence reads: CASSQDRTGRGTIGYTF. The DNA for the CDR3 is TGCGCCAGCAGCCAAGATCGGACGGGGAGGGGTACGATTGGCTACACCTTC.

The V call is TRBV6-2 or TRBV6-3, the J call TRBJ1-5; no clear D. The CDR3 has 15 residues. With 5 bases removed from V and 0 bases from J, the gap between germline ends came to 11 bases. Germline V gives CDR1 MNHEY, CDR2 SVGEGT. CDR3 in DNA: TGTGCCAGCAGTAGGGTAAAACATAGCAATCAGCCCCAGCATTTT. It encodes CASSRVKHSNQPQHF.

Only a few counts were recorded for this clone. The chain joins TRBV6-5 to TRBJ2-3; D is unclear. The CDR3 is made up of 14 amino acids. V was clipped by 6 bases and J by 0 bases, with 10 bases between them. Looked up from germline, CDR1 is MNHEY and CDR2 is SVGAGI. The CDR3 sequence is CASRLRSSTDTQYF. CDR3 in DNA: TGTGCCAGCAGATTAAGGTCCAGCACAGATACGCAGTATTTT.

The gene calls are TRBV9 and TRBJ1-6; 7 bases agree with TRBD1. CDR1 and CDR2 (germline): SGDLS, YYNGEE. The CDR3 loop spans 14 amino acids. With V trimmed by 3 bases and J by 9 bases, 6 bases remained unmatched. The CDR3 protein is CASSGGQVASPLHF. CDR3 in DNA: TGTGCCAGCAGCGGTGGACAGGTAGCTTCACCCCTCCACTTT.

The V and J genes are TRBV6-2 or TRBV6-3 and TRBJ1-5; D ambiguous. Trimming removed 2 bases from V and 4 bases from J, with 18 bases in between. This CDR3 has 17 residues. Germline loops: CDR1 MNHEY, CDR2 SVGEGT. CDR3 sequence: CASSYSILRKRNQPQHF. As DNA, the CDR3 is TGTGCCAGCAGTTACAGTATCCTACGGAAAAGGAATCAGCCCCAGCATTTT.

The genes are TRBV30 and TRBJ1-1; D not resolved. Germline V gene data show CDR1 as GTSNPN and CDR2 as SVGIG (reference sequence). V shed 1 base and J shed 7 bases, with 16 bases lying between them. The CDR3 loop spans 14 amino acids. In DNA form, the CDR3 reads TGTGCCTGGAGTGGTCCCCTAAGGAGTGGTGAAGCTTTCTTT. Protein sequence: CAWSGPLRSGEAFF.

The chain's CDR3 is CATSRDYPRRGGRNSYEQYF. The DNA for the CDR3 is TGTGCCACCAGCAGAGATTACCCACGGAGAGGGGGCCGAAACTCCTACGAGCAGTACTTC. The rearrangement joins TRBV15 to TRBJ2-7; 7 bases map to TRBD1. Germline CDR1 and CDR2: LNHNV and YYDKDF (reference sequence). This CDR3 is built from 20 residues. With V trimmed by 0 bases and J by 0 bases, 17 bases remained unmatched.

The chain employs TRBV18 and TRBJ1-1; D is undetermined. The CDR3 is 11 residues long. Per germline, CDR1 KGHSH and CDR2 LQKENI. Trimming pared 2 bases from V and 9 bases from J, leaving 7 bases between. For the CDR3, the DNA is TGTGCCAGCTCACCAGCCGAACAAGCTTTCTTT. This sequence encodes CASSPAEQAFF.